The rows below give T cell receptor beta chains drawn from one sample of a study of cytomegalovirus exposure and HLA in healthy donors. Generated by immunoSEQ multiplex PCR, the TCRdb table keeps only in-frame clones and is missing some. This table has 150,000 to 200,000 clones, more than 75% appearing once. Sequencing was done on a sample of PBMCs. These receptors were obtained from a woman aged 18 to 35 in good health and CMV-seronegative. Both conserved end residues are part of each CDR3. Fields, in order: clone size, J gene, V gene, D gene, CDR3 protein, CDR3 DNA. The D gene is left open where the match is weak. The size of a clone is reported for some rows only, either as once, few or many, or as a class for expanded clones.

abundance: .
j_gene: TRBJ1-2
v_gene: TRBV28
d_gene: TRBD1
CDR3aa: CASSQDRGYGYTF
CDR3nt: TGTGCCAGCAGTCAGGACAGGGGCTATGGCTACACCTTC

abundance: .
j_gene: TRBJ2-7
v_gene: TRBV5-1
d_gene: .
CDR3aa: CASSLAGGLEQYF
CDR3nt: TGCGCCAGCAGCTTGGCCGGAGGACTAGAGCAGTACTTC

abundance: .
j_gene: TRBJ2-5
v_gene: TRBV5-1
d_gene: .
CDR3aa: CASSWGTGTPQETQYF
CDR3nt: TGCGCCAGCAGCTGGGGAACCGGGACTCCACAAGAGACCCAGTACTTC

abundance: once
j_gene: TRBJ2-2
v_gene: TRBV5-4
d_gene: .
CDR3aa: CASSRPGQGLAGVPGELFF
CDR3nt: TGTGCCAGCAGCCGACCGGGACAGGGGTTAGCGGGAGTTCCCGGGGAGCTGTTTTTT

abundance: .
j_gene: TRBJ2-5
v_gene: TRBV18
d_gene: .
CDR3aa: CASSPQGYQETQYF
CDR3nt: TGTGCCAGCTCACCACAGGGGTACCAAGAGACCCAGTACTTC

abundance: .
j_gene: TRBJ2-7
v_gene: TRBV23-1
d_gene: .
CDR3aa: CAPLDTLPTSTYF
CDR3nt: TGCGCCCCCCTGGACACCCTCCCTACGAGCACGTACTTC

abundance: .
j_gene: TRBJ2-7
v_gene: TRBV14
d_gene: .
CDR3aa: CASSPTRRVVDEQYF
CDR3nt: TGTGCCAGCAGCCCTACTAGACGGGTCGTAGACGAGCAGTACTTC

abundance: .
j_gene: TRBJ2-2
v_gene: TRBV6-5
d_gene: .
CDR3aa: CASSRRAGELFF
CDR3nt: TGTGCCAGCAGCCGGAGGGCCGGGGAGCTGTTTTTT

abundance: .
j_gene: TRBJ1-1
v_gene: TRBV12-5
d_gene: .
CDR3aa: CELDRGGTVNTEAFF
CDR3nt: TGTGAGTTGGATAGGGGGGGCACGGTTAACACTGAAGCTTTCTTT

abundance: .
j_gene: TRBJ1-2
v_gene: TRBV29-1
d_gene: TRBD1
CDR3aa: CSVGTGYGYTF
CDR3nt: TGCAGCGTTGGGACAGGCTATGGCTACACCTTC

abundance: once
j_gene: TRBJ2-5
v_gene: TRBV2
d_gene: TRBD2
CDR3aa: CASSSSIAGGPETQYF
CDR3nt: TGTGCCAGCAGCAGCAGCATAGCGGGGGGGCCAGAGACCCAGTACTTC

abundance: .
j_gene: TRBJ2-1
v_gene: TRBV2
d_gene: .
CDR3aa: CASRAGYEQFF
CDR3nt: TGTGCCAGCAGAGCAGGGTATGAGCAGTTCTTC

abundance: .
j_gene: TRBJ1-1
v_gene: TRBV10-3
d_gene: .
CDR3aa: CASRQAQGTEAFF
CDR3nt: TGTGCCTCTAGACAGGCCCAGGGGACTGAAGCTTTCTTT

abundance: .
j_gene: TRBJ2-6
v_gene: TRBV6-1
d_gene: .
CDR3aa: CASSAQGPPNVLTF
CDR3nt: TGTGCCAGCAGTGCCCAGGGCCCCCCCAACGTCCTGACTTTC

abundance: .
j_gene: TRBJ1-3
v_gene: TRBV11-2
d_gene: .
CDR3aa: CASSLVPPGSGNTIYF
CDR3nt: TGTGCCAGCAGCTTAGTACCCCCAGGCTCTGGAAACACCATATATTTT

abundance: .
j_gene: TRBJ2-7
v_gene: TRBV7-2
d_gene: TRBD2
CDR3aa: CASSHQREDDYEQYF
CDR3nt: TGTGCCAGCAGCCACCAGCGGGAGGACGACTACGAGCAGTACTTC

abundance: few
j_gene: TRBJ1-5
v_gene: TRBV2
d_gene: .
CDR3aa: CASSEGFGGPSNQPQHF
CDR3nt: TGTGCCAGCAGTGAAGGATTCGGGGGGCCCAGCAATCAGCCCCAGCATTTT

abundance: .
j_gene: TRBJ2-1
v_gene: TRBV4-1
d_gene: TRBD1
CDR3aa: CASSQEGTANEQFF
CDR3nt: TGCGCCAGCAGCCAAGAGGGGACAGCTAATGAGCAGTTCTTC

abundance: .
j_gene: TRBJ1-2
v_gene: TRBV6-1
d_gene: TRBD1
CDR3aa: CASSETGNYGYTF
CDR3nt: TGTGCCAGCAGTGAGACAGGGAATTATGGCTACACCTTC

abundance: .
j_gene: TRBJ2-7
v_gene: TRBV28
d_gene: .
CDR3aa: CASSWSRDEQYF
CDR3nt: TGTGCCAGCAGTTGGTCTCGAGACGAGCAGTACTTC

abundance: .
j_gene: TRBJ2-7
v_gene: TRBV6-1
d_gene: .
CDR3aa: CASTSGAYEQYF
CDR3nt: TGTGCCAGCACGTCGGGAGCCTACGAGCAGTACTTC

abundance: .
j_gene: TRBJ1-2
v_gene: TRBV6-1
d_gene: .
CDR3aa: CASSELTAYGYTF
CDR3nt: TGTGCCAGCAGTGAACTGACAGCTTATGGCTACACCTTC

abundance: once
j_gene: TRBJ1-1
v_gene: TRBV30
d_gene: .
CDR3aa: CAWSTGLRRTEAFF
CDR3nt: TGTGCCTGGAGTACCGGGCTTCGGAGGACTGAAGCTTTCTTT

abundance: .
j_gene: TRBJ2-6
v_gene: TRBV9
d_gene: TRBD2
CDR3aa: CASSVGTSGGPFSGANVLTF
CDR3nt: TGTGCCAGCAGCGTAGGGACTAGCGGGGGGCCTTTCTCTGGGGCCAACGTCCTGACTTTC

abundance: .
j_gene: TRBJ2-3
v_gene: TRBV4-1
d_gene: TRBD2
CDR3aa: CASSPGLAGGQRADTQYF
CDR3nt: TGCGCCAGCAGCCCCGGACTAGCGGGAGGGCAGCGTGCGGATACGCAGTATTTT

abundance: few
j_gene: TRBJ2-2
v_gene: TRBV5-1
d_gene: .
CDR3aa: CASSPGGTGELFF
CDR3nt: TGCGCCAGCAGCCCCGGGGGAACCGGGGAGCTGTTTTTT

abundance: few
j_gene: TRBJ2-7
v_gene: TRBV10-3
d_gene: .
CDR3aa: CAISETGPPYEQYF
CDR3nt: TGTGCCATCAGTGAAACCGGTCCTCCCTACGAGCAGTACTTC

abundance: .
j_gene: TRBJ2-7
v_gene: TRBV7-6
d_gene: .
CDR3aa: CASSLGDTSYEQYF
CDR3nt: TGTGCCAGCAGCTTAGGGGACACCTCCTACGAGCAGTACTTC

abundance: .
j_gene: TRBJ2-5
v_gene: TRBV5-4
d_gene: TRBD2
CDR3aa: CASSLGERGGAGETQYF
CDR3nt: TGTGCCAGCAGCTTGGGAGAACGCGGGGGGGCTGGAGAGACCCAGTACTTC

abundance: .
j_gene: TRBJ1-1
v_gene: TRBV30
d_gene: .
CDR3aa: CAWTGLGGAFF
CDR3nt: TGTGCCTGGACAGGGTTAGGTGGAGCTTTCTTT

abundance: .
j_gene: TRBJ2-3
v_gene: TRBV19
d_gene: .
CDR3aa: CASSIAGRGLPDTQYF
CDR3nt: TGTGCCAGTAGTATAGCCGGCAGGGGTCTCCCAGATACGCAGTATTTT

abundance: .
j_gene: TRBJ2-1
v_gene: TRBV10-3
d_gene: TRBD2
CDR3aa: CAISGTSGRANEQFF
CDR3nt: TGTGCCATCAGTGGGACTAGCGGGAGGGCGAATGAGCAGTTCTTC

abundance: .
j_gene: TRBJ1-5
v_gene: TRBV19
d_gene: .
CDR3aa: CASSIGPANQPQHF
CDR3nt: TGTGCCAGTAGTATTGGGCCAGCTAATCAGCCCCAGCATTTT

abundance: .
j_gene: TRBJ2-1
v_gene: TRBV6-5
d_gene: TRBD2
CDR3aa: CASSPGLAGYNEQFF
CDR3nt: TGTGCCAGCAGCCCGGGACTAGCGGGGTACAATGAGCAGTTCTTC

abundance: once
j_gene: TRBJ2-6
v_gene: TRBV7-9
d_gene: .
CDR3aa: CASSGQSGANVLTF
CDR3nt: TGTGCCAGCAGTGGACAATCAGGGGCCAACGTCCTGACTTTC

abundance: .
j_gene: TRBJ2-1
v_gene: TRBV5-1
d_gene: TRBD2
CDR3aa: CASRSGRAPYNEQFF
CDR3nt: TGCGCCAGCAGAAGCGGGAGGGCCCCCTACAATGAGCAGTTCTTC

abundance: .
j_gene: TRBJ2-1
v_gene: TRBV2
d_gene: .
CDR3aa: CASGRHNEQFF
CDR3nt: TGTGCCAGCGGCAGGCACAATGAGCAGTTCTTC

abundance: .
j_gene: TRBJ2-1
v_gene: TRBV11-2
d_gene: TRBD2
CDR3aa: CASRIAGEYEQFF
CDR3nt: TGTGCCAGCAGGATCGCGGGGGAGTATGAGCAGTTCTTC

abundance: .
j_gene: TRBJ1-2
v_gene: TRBV19
d_gene: TRBD1
CDR3aa: CASSPLGRGAYGYTF
CDR3nt: TGTGCCAGTAGTCCCTTGGGCAGGGGGGCCTATGGCTACACCTTC

abundance: once
j_gene: TRBJ2-1
v_gene: TRBV6-5
d_gene: .
CDR3aa: CASSLAERSYNEQFF
CDR3nt: TGTGCCAGCAGTTTAGCGGAGCGCTCCTACAATGAGCAGTTCTTC

abundance: .
j_gene: TRBJ2-1
v_gene: TRBV2
d_gene: TRBD2
CDR3aa: CASSGTSGISYNEQFF
CDR3nt: TGTGCCAGCTCTGGGACTAGCGGGATCTCCTACAATGAGCAGTTCTTC

abundance: few
j_gene: TRBJ1-2
v_gene: TRBV30
d_gene: TRBD1
CDR3aa: CAWSRDRPYGYTF
CDR3nt: TGTGCCTGGAGCCGGGACAGGCCCTATGGCTACACCTTC

abundance: .
j_gene: TRBJ2-7
v_gene: TRBV5-1
d_gene: .
CDR3aa: CASSSGGGEQYF
CDR3nt: TGCGCCAGCAGCTCCGGGGGTGGCGAGCAGTACTTC

abundance: few
j_gene: TRBJ1-4
v_gene: TRBV7-9
d_gene: .
CDR3aa: CASSQGDGTNEKLFF
CDR3nt: TGTGCCAGCAGCCAGGGTGATGGGACTAATGAAAAACTGTTTTTT

abundance: once
j_gene: TRBJ2-7
v_gene: TRBV30
d_gene: TRBD2
CDR3aa: CAWSVLSGRARQSYEQYF
CDR3nt: TGTGCCTGGAGTGTACTGAGCGGGAGGGCCCGCCAGTCCTACGAGCAGTACTTC

abundance: .
j_gene: TRBJ1-2
v_gene: TRBV4-2
d_gene: TRBD1
CDR3aa: CASSQEVDRGNYGYTF
CDR3nt: TGTGCCAGCAGCCAAGAAGTGGACAGGGGAAACTATGGCTACACCTTC

abundance: .
j_gene: TRBJ2-7
v_gene: TRBV6-5
d_gene: TRBD2
CDR3aa: CASTNAEGGRGEQYF
CDR3nt: TGTGCCAGCACCAACGCCGAGGGAGGGCGAGGCGAGCAGTACTTC

abundance: .
j_gene: TRBJ2-7
v_gene: TRBV6-5
d_gene: TRBD1
CDR3aa: CASSYFGQGGEQYF
CDR3nt: TGTGCCAGCAGTTACTTTGGACAGGGAGGCGAGCAGTACTTC

abundance: .
j_gene: TRBJ1-2
v_gene: TRBV28
d_gene: .
CDR3aa: CASSLRRGTYGYTF
CDR3nt: TGTGCCAGCAGTTTGCGGCGGGGAACCTATGGCTACACCTTC

abundance: few
j_gene: TRBJ2-7
v_gene: TRBV30
d_gene: .
CDR3aa: CAWSVGGSYEQYF
CDR3nt: TGTGCCTGGAGTGTAGGGGGCTCCTACGAGCAGTACTTC

abundance: .
j_gene: TRBJ1-5
v_gene: TRBV7-9
d_gene: TRBD1
CDR3aa: CASSYGQGGQPQHF
CDR3nt: TGTGCCAGCAGCTACGGACAGGGAGGCCAGCCCCAGCATTTT

abundance: .
j_gene: TRBJ1-3
v_gene: TRBV18
d_gene: .
CDR3aa: CASSPPAVLSGNTIYF
CDR3nt: TGTGCCAGCTCACCACCGGCAGTCCTCTCTGGAAACACCATATATTTT

abundance: .
j_gene: TRBJ1-1
v_gene: TRBV9
d_gene: .
CDR3aa: CASSVAAGANTEAFF
CDR3nt: TGTGCCAGCAGCGTAGCGGCAGGGGCGAACACTGAAGCTTTCTTT

abundance: .
j_gene: TRBJ1-6
v_gene: TRBV28
d_gene: TRBD1
CDR3aa: CASRGSTGSYNSPLHF
CDR3nt: TGTGCCAGCAGAGGCTCGACAGGGAGTTATAATTCACCCCTCCACTTT

abundance: .
j_gene: TRBJ2-3
v_gene: TRBV21-1
d_gene: .
CDR3aa: CASSKAHRGTGRLADTQYF
CDR3nt: TGTGCCAGCAGCAAAGCGCACAGGGGGACAGGGAGATTAGCAGATACGCAGTATTTT

abundance: .
j_gene: TRBJ2-5
v_gene: TRBV5-1
d_gene: TRBD2
CDR3aa: CASSDGLGETQYF
CDR3nt: TGCGCCAGCAGCGACGGACTAGGAGAGACCCAGTACTTC